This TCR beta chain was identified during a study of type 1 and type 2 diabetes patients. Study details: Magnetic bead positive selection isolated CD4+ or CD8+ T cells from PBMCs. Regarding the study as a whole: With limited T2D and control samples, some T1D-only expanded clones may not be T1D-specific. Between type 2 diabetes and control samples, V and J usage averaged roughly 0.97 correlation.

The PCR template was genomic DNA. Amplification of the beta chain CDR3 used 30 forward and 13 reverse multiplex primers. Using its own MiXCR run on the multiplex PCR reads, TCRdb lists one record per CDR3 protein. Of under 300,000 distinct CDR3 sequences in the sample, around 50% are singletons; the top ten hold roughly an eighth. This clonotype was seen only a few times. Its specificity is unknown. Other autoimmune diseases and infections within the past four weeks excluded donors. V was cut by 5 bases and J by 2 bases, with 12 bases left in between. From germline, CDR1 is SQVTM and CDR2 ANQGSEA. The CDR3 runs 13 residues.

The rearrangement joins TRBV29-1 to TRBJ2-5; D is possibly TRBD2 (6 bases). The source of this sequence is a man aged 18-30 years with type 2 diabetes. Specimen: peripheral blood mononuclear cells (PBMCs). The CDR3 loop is CSVYGGEQETQYF. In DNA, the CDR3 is TGCAGCGTTTACGGCGGGGAGCAAGAGACCCAGTACTTC.